The 27 T cell receptor beta chains below come from one sample, sequenced in a study of cytomegalovirus exposure and HLA in healthy donors. PCR primers comprised 60 Vbeta and 13 Jbeta primers. Generated by immunoSEQ multiplex PCR, the TCRdb table keeps only in-frame clones and is missing some. Of under 200,000 clones listed, approximately 80% are singletons. Sequencing used PBMCs. The receptor set was obtained from a woman in her twenties or thirties in good health and CMV-seronegative.

With respect to this clone: Other DNA sequences in this sample translate to the same CDR3. This rearrangement joins TRBV5-1 to TRBJ2-7; possible D gene TRBD1, 6 bases. The CDR3 has 13 residues. In germline, CDR1 is SGHRS, CDR2 YFSETQ. V was clipped by 0 bases and J by 3 bases, with 7 bases between them. The CDR3 DNA is TGCGCCAGCAGCTTGGCCAGGGGCTACGAGCAGTACTTC. This translates into CASSLARGYEQYF.

This sequence joins TRBV6-5 and TRBJ1-1; the D is unclear. V was pared by 4 bases and J by 7 bases, with 16 bases between. The CDR3 runs to 14 residues. In germline, CDR1 is MNHEY, CDR2 SVGAGI. In nucleotides, the CDR3 is TGTGCCAGCAGTTCCCAAGGACCCCGGGGTGAAGCTTTCTTT. The encoded protein is CASSSQGPRGEAFF.

The chain links TRBV7-6 to TRBJ2-5; no clear D gene. Germline CDR1 is SGHVS and CDR2 is FNYEAQ. The CDR3 extends over 13 amino acids. V shed 1 base and J shed 5 bases, with 8 bases lying between them. Written as DNA, the CDR3 is TGTGCCAGCAGCTTAGAGTTCGGGGAGACCCAGTACTTC. Protein sequence: CASSLEFGETQYF.

The chain combines TRBV2 with TRBJ2-3, with 11 bases fitting TRBD1. This CDR3 has 15 amino acids. The V segment lost 6 bases and the J segment 5 bases; nucleotides outside the gene matches: 7. The germline V gene encodes CDR1 SNHLY and CDR2 FYNNEI. The CDR3: CASRGQGGLRDTQYF. As DNA, the CDR3 is TGTGCCAGCAGGGGACAGGGGGGACTCCGAGATACGCAGTATTTT.

This clone was recorded a few times. The chain uses TRBV19 and TRBJ2-4; D unresolved. The ends were cut back, 4 bases at V and 9 bases at J, with 7 bases in the middle. Germline assignment: CDR1 LNHDA and CDR2 SQIVND (reference sequence). The CDR3 is 11 residues long. The CDR3 spells CASSKELIQYF. CDR3 nucleotide sequence: TGTGCCAGTAGTAAAGAACTCATTCAGTACTTC.

J is TRBJ2-3 and V is TRBV4-1; TRBD2 matches 9 bases. V dropped 4 bases and J dropped 0; count of bases not matched to a gene: 5. The CDR3 totals 16 residues. Germline CDR1 MGHRA, CDR2 YSYEKL. The CDR3 DNA reads as TGCGCCAGCAGCCTTGCGACTAGCGGTAGCACAGATACGCAGTATTTT. Its protein is CASSLATSGSTDTQYF.

This chain joins TRBV21-1 and TRBJ2-2; the D segment call TRBD1 is taken from the table without a DNA check. TRBV21-1 is a pseudogene locus. This CDR3 is 16 amino acids long. The CDR3 loop is CASSKRHRECTGELFF. In nucleotides, the CDR3 is TGTGCCAGCAGCAAAAGGCACAGGGAGTGCACCGGGGAGCTGTTTTTT.

This chain joins TRBV18 and TRBJ2-3, with TRBD2 as a possible D gene (6 bases). CDR3 size: 14 residues. The V gene lost 4 bases and the J gene lost 3 bases, with 11 bases spanning the gap. Germline V gene lookup returns CDR1 KGHSH and CDR2 LQKENI. The CDR3 DNA follows: TGTGCCAGCTCACAGAGCGGGCGGACAGATACGCAGTATTTT. This translates into CASSQSGRTDTQYF.

The chain employs TRBV19 and TRBJ1-1; TRBD1 is a possible D gene (6 bases). The CDR3 contains 15 residues. Germline V gene lookup returns CDR1 LNHDA and CDR2 SQIVND (reference sequence). V was pared by 5 bases and J by 4 bases, with 17 bases between. CDR3 amino acids: CASSPSQGGSTEAFF. The CDR3, as DNA: TGTGCCAGTAGTCCCTCACAGGGTGGGAGCACTGAAGCTTTCTTT.

The chain uses TRBV2 and TRBJ1-4; D perhaps matches TRBD1 (5 bases). The length of the CDR3 is 17 residues. The germline V gene encodes CDR1 SNHLY and CDR2 FYNNEI. The V end lost 6 bases, the J end lost 3 bases, and 20 bases lay between the germline ends. The CDR3 DNA reads TGTGCCAGCAGCGCCCGCATGTCAAGGGGATCTAATGAAAAACTGTTTTTT. This translates into CASSARMSRGSNEKLFF.

V is TRBV14 and J is TRBJ2-7; 7 bases fit TRBD1. The V gene end was trimmed by 5 bases and the J gene end by 0 bases; junction bases not matched to a gene: 10. Germline CDR1 is SGHDN and CDR2 is FVKESK. The length of the CDR3 is 16 residues. The DNA of the CDR3 is TGTGCCAGCAGCGCCCGGGCAGGGGGATACTCCTACGAGCAGTACTTC. This codes for CASSARAGGYSYEQYF.

The rearrangement links TRBV7-6 to TRBJ2-5; D is unclear. Trimming pared 6 bases from V and 3 bases from J, leaving 8 bases between. The CDR3 loop spans 12 amino acids. The germline CDR1 and CDR2 sequences are SGHVS and FNYEAQ. The CDR3 is CASRTAEETQYF. CDR3 nucleotide sequence: TGTGCCAGCAGAACAGCAGAAGAGACCCAGTACTTC.

The chain carries TRBV30 and TRBJ1-6, with D maybe TRBD1 (6 bases). Germline CDR1 reads GTSNPN; CDR2 reads SVGIG (reference sequence). This CDR3 spans 15 amino acids. V lost 2 bases to trimming and J lost 9 bases, with 17 bases between them. This CDR3 reads CAWSSPTGPISPLHF. The CDR3 DNA sequence: TGTGCCTGGAGTTCTCCGACAGGCCCCATTTCACCCCTCCACTTT.

The V gene is TRBV5-4, the J gene TRBJ2-7, with 10 bases that match TRBD2. V gave up 4 bases and J gave up 1 base; unmatched junction bases: 8. The CDR3 has 16 residues. Germline V gene lookup returns CDR1 SGHNT and CDR2 YYREEE (reference sequence). CDR3 protein: CASSGTLAGASYEQYF. The CDR3 coding sequence is TGTGCCAGCAGCGGAACCCTAGCGGGAGCTTCCTACGAGCAGTACTTC.

This chain joins TRBV5-1 and TRBJ1-1; D is perhaps TRBD1 (5 bases). There are 14 residues in the CDR3. Germline V CDR1 and CDR2: SGHRS, YFSETQ. The V end lost 4 bases, the J end lost 5 bases, and 15 bases lay between the germline ends. The CDR3 DNA is TGCGCCAGCAGCGGCGGCGGGGCCGGGACTGAAGCTTTCTTT. Protein product: CASSGGGAGTEAFF.

J is TRBJ2-2 and V is TRBV13; 8 nucleotides agree with TRBD2. Germline V CDR1 and CDR2: PRHDT, FYEKMQ (reference sequence). The CDR3 is made up of 16 amino acids. Germline trimming cut 1 base from V and 6 bases from J; bases unmatched to any gene: 7. The CDR3 region has the DNA TGTGCCAGCAGCTTAGTCCGGGAGGGCCCCTCCGGGGAGCTGTTTTTT. This translates into CASSLVREGPSGELFF.

The sample holds a few counts of this clone. The chain employs TRBV7-8 and TRBJ1-5; a weak D match, TRBD1 (6 bases). This CDR3 comprises 16 residues. Trimming removed 2 bases from V and 4 bases from J, with 15 bases in between. The germline V gene has CDR1 SGHVS and CDR2 FQNEAQ. CDR3 DNA sequence: TGTGCCAGCAGCTTAAAACTCCGGACAGAAAATCAGCCCCAGCATTTT. Translated: CASSLKLRTENQPQHF.

This chain links TRBV7-9 with TRBJ2-7; D call uncertain. CDR3 length equals 14 residues. Germline CDR1 reads SEHNR; CDR2 reads FQNEAQ (reference sequence). Trimming removed 5 bases at V and 6 bases at J, with 17 bases between. The CDR3 DNA reads as TGTGCCAGCAGCCCCTCCCTTGTGGCCGCCGAGCAGTACTTC. Encoded protein: CASSPSLVAAEQYF.

The chain links TRBV5-4 to TRBJ2-3; D is perhaps TRBD1 (6 bases). Trimming took 4 bases from V and 1 from J, leaving 13 bases between them. The CDR3 has 15 amino acids. Per the germline V gene, CDR1 is SGHNT and CDR2 is YYREEE (reference sequence). This CDR3 reads CASSPRGFGTDTQYF. Here the CDR3 DNA reads TGTGCCAGCAGCCCAAGGGGGTTCGGCACAGATACGCAGTATTTT.

The V and J genes are TRBV5-1 and TRBJ2-5; D may be TRBD1 (5 bases). The CDR3 totals 14 residues. Germline CDR1 SGHRS, CDR2 YFSETQ. V lost 4 bases to trimming and J lost 1 base, with 11 bases between them. CDR3 DNA sequence: TGCGCCAGCAGCGGGGCAGGACCCCAAGAGACCCAGTACTTC. It yields the protein CASSGAGPQETQYF.

This clone was counted a few times. J is TRBJ2-7 and V is TRBV27; 13 bases agree with TRBD2. Germline CDR1 and CDR2: MNHEY and SMNVEV (reference sequence). This CDR3 comprises 14 residues. V shed 4 bases and J 3 bases; nucleotides not matched to a gene: 0. The CDR3 nucleotides are TGTGCCAGCAGTTGGACTAGCGGGAGCTACGAGCAGTACTTC. Protein sequence: CASSWTSGSYEQYF.

The chain links TRBV7-2 to TRBJ1-4; no firm D call. Germline V lookup: CDR1 SGHTA, CDR2 FQGNSA. The germline V and J ends were trimmed by 5 bases and 4 bases, with 17 bases remaining between them. CDR3 length equals 16 residues. In DNA form, the CDR3 reads TGTGCCAGCAGCAACGTTTTAGGAGCCGGTAATGAAAAACTGTTTTTT. This codes for CASSNVLGAGNEKLFF.

This clone was observed once. The chain couples TRBV30 to TRBJ2-5, with a tentative D call TRBD1 (5 bases). The germline V and J ends were trimmed by 0 bases and 2 bases, with 10 bases remaining between them. CDR1 GTSNPN and CDR2 SVGIG come from the germline V gene (reference sequence). The CDR3 consists of 14 residues. CDR3 loop: CAWSVRGIQETQYF. Written as DNA, the CDR3 is TGTGCCTGGAGTGTTAGGGGCATACAAGAGACCCAGTACTTC.

The chain joins TRBV4-3 to TRBJ1-1; D ambiguous. The ends were cut back, 0 bases at V and 2 bases at J, with 10 bases in the middle. Germline V gene sequence: CDR1 LGHNA, CDR2 YSLEER. The CDR3 runs to 15 residues. DNA for the CDR3: TGCGCCAGCAGCCAAGATTCGGGAGTAAACACTGAAGCTTTCTTT. The encoded protein is CASSQDSGVNTEAFF.

The J gene is TRBJ1-2, the V gene TRBV21-1. TRBV21-1 is assigned pseudogene status. The CDR3 loop spans 12 amino acids. The CDR3 bases are TGTGCCAGCCGGAGTTACAACTATGGCTACACCTTC. Protein: CASRSYNYGYTF.

The chain uses TRBV28 and TRBJ2-1; a weak D match, TRBD2 (6 bases). This CDR3 contains 14 residues. CDR1 is MDHEN and CDR2 is SYDVKM in the germline V gene. With 6 bases removed from V and 10 bases from J, the gap between germline ends came to 19 bases. CDR3 sequence reads: CASRSRGTAGEQFF. CDR3 coding DNA: TGTGCCAGCAGGAGCCGGGGGACGGCGGGGGAGCAGTTCTTC.

In its sample, this clone was seen a few times. The genes are TRBV2 and TRBJ1-1; D gene uncertain. Trimming cost V 6 bases and J 5 bases, with 13 bases left between them. CDR1 is SNHLY, CDR2 FYNNEI, per germline. The CDR3 runs to 13 residues. The CDR3 here is CASRAEVQTEAFF. CDR3 nucleotides: TGTGCCAGCAGAGCCGAGGTCCAGACTGAAGCTTTCTTT. Variable domain in full (rest from reference TRBV2 and TRBJ1-1): EPEVTQTPSHQVTQMGQEVILRCVPISNHLYFYWYRQILGQKVEFLVSFYNNEISEKSEIFDDQFSVERPDGSNFTLKIRSTKLEDSAMYFCASRAEVQTEAFFGQGTRLTVV.